The 21 T cell receptor beta chains below were found in one sample sequenced in a study of T cells in tuberculosis. TCRdb keeps only in-frame clones here, not all; method: immunoSEQ multiplex PCR. The sample holds 25,000 to 35,000 clones, about 95% seen once. The sample comprised PBMCs. All receptors come from a donor between 10 and 35 years old with latent tuberculosis or without tuberculosis infection.

The chain joins TRBV27 to TRBJ1-1; 7 bases align to TRBD1. V gave up 4 bases and J gave up 4 bases; unmatched junction bases: 9. The CDR3 has 15 residues. Looked up from germline, CDR1 is MNHEY and CDR2 is SMNVEV (reference sequence). Here the CDR3 reads CASSWAGGGGTEAFF. The CDR3 DNA reads TGTGCCAGCAGTTGGGCAGGAGGGGGCGGCACTGAAGCTTTCTTT.

J is TRBJ2-5 and V is TRBV7-2; 11 bases line up with TRBD2. J gave up 2 bases and V 2 bases, and 4 bases lay outside the gene matches. Germline-derived CDR1 and CDR2 are SGHTA and FQGNSA. There are 16 residues in the CDR3. CDR3 nucleotide sequence: TGTGCCAGCAGCTTACTGTCTAGCGGGGGGCAAGAGACCCAGTACTTC. Translating gives CASSLLSSGGQETQYF. Full variable domain (remainder filled in from reference TRBV7-2 and TRBJ2-5): GAGVSQSPSNKVTEKGKDVELRCDPISGHTALYWYRQSLGQGLEFLIYFQGNSAPDKSGLPSDRFSAERTGGSVSTLTIQRTQQEDSAVYLCASSLLSSGGQETQYFGPGTRLLVL.

The genes are TRBV19 and TRBJ1-1; D is unclear. Germline V CDR1 and CDR2: LNHDA, SQIVND (reference sequence). The germline V and J ends were trimmed by 6 bases and 6 bases, with 20 bases remaining between them. This CDR3 comprises 15 residues. DNA of the CDR3: TGTGCCAGTAGATACTTAGGAGGGAGAGGCTCTGAAGCTTTCTTT. It specifies CASRYLGGRGSEAFF.

The chain's CDR3 is CASSLETRGLPGNTIYF. CDR3 DNA: TGTGCCAGCAGCTTGGAAACCCGGGGGTTGCCTGGAAACACCATATATTTT. The chain carries TRBV5-5 and TRBJ1-3; D is possibly TRBD1 (5 bases). The germline V and J ends were trimmed by 0 bases and 2 bases, with 15 bases remaining between them. This CDR3 spans 17 amino acids. Germline loops: CDR1 SGHKS, CDR2 YYEKEE (reference sequence).

The genes are TRBV19 and TRBJ2-1; 13 nucleotides match TRBD2. Germline trimming cut 3 bases from V and 7 bases from J; bases unmatched to any gene: 3. This CDR3 has 15 amino acids. Germline CDR1 is LNHDA and CDR2 is SQIVND (reference sequence). The CDR3 spells CASSIRGLAGNEQFF. CDR3 bases: TGTGCCAGTAGTATCAGGGGACTAGCGGGAAATGAGCAGTTCTTC.

The rearrangement uses TRBV2 and TRBJ2-1; 10 bases agree with TRBD2. The V and J ends lost 5 bases and 4 bases, in that order; junction bases with no gene match: 8. The CDR3 consists of 16 residues. Germline CDR1 and CDR2: SNHLY and FYNNEI. CDR3 in amino acids: CASSPQTSGEYNEQFF. In nucleotides, the CDR3 is TGTGCCAGCAGTCCACAAACTAGCGGGGAGTACAATGAGCAGTTCTTC. The full variable domain, with the rest looked up from reference TRBV2 and TRBJ2-1, is EPEVTQTPSHQVTQMGQEVILRCVPISNHLYFYWYRQILGQKVEFLVSFYNNEISEKSEIFDDQFSVERPDGSNFTLKIRSTKLEDSAMYFCASSPQTSGEYNEQFFGPGTRLTVL.

The V call is TRBV4-1, the J call TRBJ1-2, with a possible D match to TRBD1 (6 bases). The ends were cut back, 5 bases at V and 1 base at J, with 17 bases in the middle. CDR1 MGHRA and CDR2 YSYEKL come from the germline V gene. CDR3 length: 16 amino acids. The CDR3 sequence is CASSVAGTLFNYGYTF. CDR3 sequence (DNA): TGCGCCAGCAGCGTAGCCGGGACATTATTTAACTATGGCTACACCTTC.

CDR3 loop: CASSSLTGGREQFF. The CDR3 DNA reads as TGTGCCAGCAGCTCCCTGACAGGGGGTAGGGAGCAGTTCTTC. The chain is built from TRBV6-5 and TRBJ2-1; 9 bases fit TRBD1. The junction had 10 bases not matched to a gene; V was cut back by 6 bases and J by 10 bases. Germline V gene lookup returns CDR1 MNHEY and CDR2 SVGAGI. This CDR3 has 14 residues.

The V gene is TRBV7-9, the J gene TRBJ2-1, with TRBD1 matching over 9 bases. V shed 4 bases, J shed 0 bases, and the junction held 13 bases outside the gene matches. Germline V CDR1 and CDR2: SEHNR, FQNEAQ (reference sequence). This CDR3 region has 19 residues. This CDR3 is CASSSPGQGIIRSYNEQFF. The CDR3 nucleotides read TGTGCCAGCAGCTCACCGGGACAGGGTATAATCCGCTCCTACAATGAGCAGTTCTTC.

The chain links TRBV11-2 to TRBJ2-2, with D perhaps TRBD1 (5 bases). V was shortened by 0 bases and J by 2 bases, with 7 bases between the two germline ends. Germline-derived CDR1 and CDR2 are SGHAT and FQNNGV. The CDR3 sequence is 15 residues long. CDR3: CASSLEGVNTGELFF. The CDR3 region has the DNA TGTGCCAGCAGCTTAGAAGGGGTCAACACCGGGGAGCTGTTTTTT.

The rearrangement uses TRBV5-3 and TRBJ1-1; D possibly corresponds to TRBD1 (6 bases). TRBV5-3 is labeled an ORF, and its function is uncertain. CDR3 length equals 18 residues. Trimming left V 5 bases short and J 0 bases short, with 23 bases between. DNA of the CDR3: TGTGCCAGAAGTCTTGCATCCCATGGGGGCCGCATGAACACTGAAGCTTTCTTT. This encodes CARSLASHGGRMNTEAFF.

The chain links TRBV6-1 to TRBJ2-7; D call uncertain. The CDR3 loop spans 12 amino acids. CDR1 and CDR2 (germline): MNHNS, SASEGT. V was shortened by 6 bases and J by 3 bases, with 9 bases between the two germline ends. CDR3 DNA sequence: TGTGCCAGCAGCGGGTTTTACTACGAGCAGTACTTC. Its translation is CASSGFYYEQYF.

This clone was found once. The chain combines TRBV5-1 with TRBJ2-7; 7 nucleotides align to TRBD1. The junction had 14 bases not matched to a gene; V was cut back by 2 bases and J by 3 bases. Germline-derived CDR1 and CDR2 are SGHRS and YFSETQ. The CDR3 is made up of 17 amino acids. CDR3 nucleotides: TGCGCCAGCAGCTTCCAGACAGGGCCCCGAGGCGTCTACGAGCAGTACTTC. It yields the protein CASSFQTGPRGVYEQYF.

This chain joins TRBV7-2 and TRBJ2-3; the D gene is possibly TRBD2 (6 bases). Looked up from germline, CDR1 is SGHTA and CDR2 is FQGNSA. CDR3 length: 14 amino acids. The V end was cut by 5 bases, the J end by 0 bases, with 9 bases between. CDR3 sequence reads: CASSPGTSTDTQYF. The CDR3, as DNA: TGTGCCAGCAGCCCAGGGACTAGCACAGATACGCAGTATTTT.

The rearrangement uses TRBV4-1 and TRBJ2-3; D perhaps matches TRBD1 (5 bases). Looked up from germline, CDR1 is MGHRA and CDR2 is YSYEKL. The CDR3 contains 15 residues. V was shortened by 1 base and J by 1 base, with 9 bases between the two germline ends. The CDR3 DNA is TGCGCCAGCAGCCAAGGTAGGGGCGGCACAGATACGCAGTATTTT. Translation gives CASSQGRGGTDTQYF.

This chain connects TRBV9 to TRBJ2-7, with D perhaps TRBD1 (5 bases). The germline V gene encodes CDR1 SGDLS and CDR2 YYNGEE. The CDR3 runs to 15 residues. Trimming removed 1 base at V and 0 bases at J, with 11 bases between. The CDR3 loop is CASSVSWGYSYEQYF. CDR3 nucleotides: TGTGCCAGCAGCGTATCCTGGGGCTACTCCTACGAGCAGTACTTC.

The chain is built from TRBV7-2 and TRBJ1-4, with 8 bases identical to TRBD1. CDR1 is SGHTA, CDR2 FQGNSA, per germline. This CDR3 region has 14 residues. J gave up 4 bases and V 6 bases, and 4 bases lay outside the gene matches. The CDR3 coding sequence is TGTGCCAGCAGTTCGGGACAGGTTAATGAAAAACTGTTTTTT. Protein: CASSSGQVNEKLFF. The variable domain in full, completed from reference TRBV7-2 and TRBJ1-4, reads GAGVSQSPSNKVTEKGKDVELRCDPISGHTALYWYRQSLGQGLEFLIYFQGNSAPDKSGLPSDRFSAERTGGSVSTLTIQRTQQEDSAVYLCASSSGQVNEKLFFGSGTQLSVL.

In its sample, this clone was seen a few times. J is TRBJ2-7 and V is TRBV6-1, with 10 bases aligning to TRBD2. V lost 2 bases to trimming and J lost 3 bases; unmatched junction nucleotides: 4. This CDR3 comprises 15 residues. Germline values: CDR1 MNHNS, CDR2 SASEGT. The CDR3 is CASSELAGAYYEQYF. The CDR3 DNA is TGTGCCAGCAGTGAACTAGCGGGGGCCTACTACGAGCAGTACTTC.

This chain connects TRBV12-1 to TRBJ2-5; the table assigns TRBD2, which was not confirmed against the DNA. TRBV12-1 is recorded as a pseudogene. The CDR3 has 18 residues. CDR3 sequence (DNA): TGTGCCAGCAGCTTTGCGCTGAGAGGCGGGGGGGCCAAAGAGACCCAGTACTTC. It translates to CASSFALRGGGAKETQYF.

The V and J genes are TRBV18 and TRBJ1-3; D remains ambiguous. V shed 6 bases and J shed 0 bases, with 12 bases lying between them. In germline, CDR1 is KGHSH, CDR2 LQKENI. CDR3 length: 15 amino acids. DNA for the CDR3: TGTGCCAGCTCTCCCACATGGAGCTCTGGAAACACCATATATTTT. Its protein is CASSPTWSSGNTIYF.

The chain recombines TRBV19 with TRBJ2-1, with TRBD2 identical over 12 bases. Per germline, CDR1 LNHDA and CDR2 SQIVND (reference sequence). This CDR3 region has 16 residues. Trimming took 5 bases from V and 8 from J; bases not matched to a gene: 10. Here the CDR3 DNA reads TGTGCCAGTAGTCTCTTTCTAGCGGGGGGGCGCCATGAGCAGTTCTTC. Translating gives CASSLFLAGGRHEQFF. Full variable domain (outside the CDR3, taken from reference TRBV19 and TRBJ2-1): DGGITQSPKYLFRKEGQNVTLSCEQNLNHDAMYWYRQDPGQGLRLIYYSQIVNDFQKGDIAEGYSVSREKKESFPLTVTSAQKNPTAFYLCASSLFLAGGRHEQFFGPGTRLTVL.